These T cell receptor beta chains were read from a single sample in a study of blood T cells in healthy people across ages. TCRdb re-called the 5' RACE reads through MiXCR, storing one row per CDR3 protein. Here the sample spans about 760,000 distinct CDR3 sequences, 20% to 30% being singletons. These same records also appear under a second study, on T cells of mothers and their children.

Sequencing was carried out using blood. The origin of the receptors is a boy aged 5-17 years in good health. The CDR3 runs from the conserved cysteine through the conserved F or W. The D gene is left open where the match is weak. Some rows mark clone size as missing; the rest say once, few, many or name a class of expanded clone.

>TRBJ2-7|TRBV7-9|16|TRBD1|once
CASSLSVGTGFYEQYF
TGTGCCAGCAGCTTGAGTGTCGGGACAGGATTCTACGAGCAGTACTTC
>TRBJ2-1|TRBV9|14|.|.
CASSVATGYNEQFF
TGTGCCAGCAGCGTAGCTACGGGATACAATGAGCAGTTCTTC
>TRBJ2-3|TRBV7-9|16|TRBD2|few
CASSQEGTSVTDTQYF
TGTGCCAGCAGCCAAGAGGGGACTAGCGTCACAGATACGCAGTATTTT
>TRBJ2-1|TRBV5-5|18|.|few
CASSFSELGGGLYNEQFF
TGTGCCAGCAGCTTTTCGGAATTGGGGGGGGGCTTGTACAATGAGCAGTTCTTC
>TRBJ1-5|TRBV6-6|16|.|many
CASSYGSGEVGQPQHF
TGTGCCAGCAGTTATGGGTCAGGGGAAGTCGGTCAGCCCCAGCATTTT
>TRBJ1-1|TRBV28|15|.|.
CASSFSAGKGTEAFF
TGTGCCAGCAGTTTTAGCGCAGGGAAGGGCACTGAAGCTTTCTTT
>TRBJ2-5|TRBV19|13|TRBD1|.
CASTGQGFRTQYF
TGTGCCAGTACGGGACAGGGGTTTCGGACCCAGTACTTC
>TRBJ1-4|TRBV9|15|.|.
CASSSGGSGAEKLFF
TGTGCCAGCAGCAGTGGGGGGTCGGGAGCGGAAAAACTGTTTTTT
>TRBJ1-2|TRBV6-6|14|.|.
CASGNLGLQDGYTF
TGTGCCAGCGGCAACCTGGGACTGCAGGATGGCTACACCTTC
>TRBJ2-5|TRBV7-2|16|TRBD1|once
CASLRPPDRGQETQYF
TGTGCCAGCTTGAGGCCCCCGGACAGGGGGCAAGAGACCCAGTACTTC
>TRBJ2-1|TRBV11-2|15|.|few
CASSFMLSSYNEQFF
TGTGCCAGCAGCTTCATGTTGAGCTCCTACAATGAGCAGTTCTTC
>TRBJ2-7|TRBV3-1|14|.|.
CASSQEGQNYEQYF
TGTGCCAGCAGCCAAGAGGGGCAAAACTACGAGCAGTACTTC
>TRBJ1-6|TRBV28|14|.|few
CASSWGISGSPLHF
TGTGCCAGCAGTTGGGGCATAAGCGGTTCACCCCTCCACTTT
>TRBJ2-7|TRBV12-3/TRBV12-4|15|TRBD1|.
CASSSRQGLIDEQYF
TGTGCCAGCAGTTCGAGACAGGGGCTTATCGACGAGCAGTACTTC
>TRBJ2-7|TRBV11-3|12|.|.
CASSLGGSEQCF
TGTGCCAGCAGCTTAGGTGGGAGCGAGCAGTGCTTC
>TRBJ1-2|TRBV19|12|.|.
CASRLPGIGYTF
TGTGCCAGTCGCCTCCCAGGGATCGGCTACACCTTC
>TRBJ2-1|TRBV7-9|16|TRBD2|.
CASSARLAGAGNEQFF
TGTGCCAGCAGCGCCAGGCTAGCGGGAGCGGGCAATGAGCAGTTCTTC
>TRBJ2-5|TRBV2|15|.|.
CASSEGIGRQETQYF
TGTGCCAGCAGTGAAGGGATAGGGCGACAAGAGACCCAGTACTTC
>TRBJ2-1|TRBV10-1|16|.|.
CASSDHVQGFYNGQFF
TGCGCCAGCAGTGACCACGTCCAGGGTTTTTACAATGGGCAGTTCTTC
>TRBJ2-7|TRBV27|14|.|.
CASKAGGASSEQYF
TGTGCCAGCAAAGCTGGGGGCGCGTCTTCCGAGCAGTACTTC
>TRBJ2-7|TRBV4-2|14|.|.
CASSELGMLGEQYF
TGTGCCAGCAGCGAGCTGGGTATGTTGGGCGAGCAGTACTTC
>TRBJ1-4|TRBV4-1|17|.|few
CASSQEKGPATNEKLFF
TGCGCCAGCAGCCAAGAAAAGGGTCCGGCAACTAATGAAAAACTGTTTTTT
>TRBJ2-5|TRBV7-9|14|.|.
CASCKGDQLGTQYF
TGTGCCAGCTGTAAGGGGGACCAGCTCGGAACCCAGTACTTC
>TRBJ2-3|TRBV2|14|.|few
CAILNRSSTDTQYF
TGTGCCATCCTAAACAGGAGTAGCACAGATACGCAGTATTTT
>TRBJ2-1|TRBV28|15|.|few
CASSLRWSEHNEQFF
TGTGCCAGCAGTTTGCGTTGGAGCGAACACAATGAGCAGTTCTTC
>TRBJ2-5|TRBV4-2|13|.|few
CASSQDTGEEQYF
TGTGCCAGCAGCCAAGATACGGGGGAGGAACAGTACTTC
>TRBJ1-2|TRBV4-1|15|.|few
CASSQESRRGYGYTF
TGCGCCAGCAGCCAAGAAAGCCGCCGCGGCTATGGCTACACCTTC
>TRBJ2-1|TRBV9|15|TRBD2|many
CASSSRTSGRDEQFF
TGTGCCAGCAGCTCACGGACTAGCGGGAGAGATGAGCAGTTCTTC
>TRBJ1-6|TRBV27|15|.|.
CASSPGPLRHSPLHF
TGTGCCAGCAGCCCCGGGCCACTCAGACATTCACCCCTCCACTTT
>TRBJ2-1|TRBV29-1|14|.|.
CSVDGWGGVDEQFF
TGCAGCGTTGATGGGTGGGGGGGCGTCGATGAGCAGTTCTTC
>TRBJ1-4|TRBV20-1|13|TRBD1|.
CSASGGADEKLFF
TGCAGTGCCTCAGGGGGCGCCGATGAAAAACTGTTTTTT
>TRBJ2-7|TRBV5-6|14|.|few
CASSLGTGDRAGDF
TGTGCCAGCAGCCTAGGGACCGGAGACAGAGCAGGAGACTTC
>TRBJ2-7|TRBV6-5|15|.|few
CASIASRTGASEQYF
TGTGCCAGCATCGCCTCCCGGACGGGGGCGAGCGAGCAGTACTTC
>TRBJ1-2|TRBV3-1|14|.|.
CASSHNTGGYGYTF
TGTGCCAGCAGCCACAATACAGGAGGTTATGGCTACACCTTC
>TRBJ2-7|TRBV3-1|16|TRBD2|.
CASSQEFSGGTYEQYF
TGTGCCAGCAGCCAAGAATTTAGCGGGGGCACCTACGAGCAGTACTTC
>TRBJ2-1|TRBV7-2|15|.|few
CASTHGRAVYNEQFF
TGTGCCAGCACCCATGGGCGCGCAGTTTACAATGAGCAGTTCTTC
>TRBJ2-1|TRBV7-2|16|TRBD2|few
CASSLGPASGYNEQFF
TGTGCCAGCAGCTTAGGTCCGGCTAGCGGTTACAATGAGCAGTTCTTC
>TRBJ2-3|TRBV7-2|15|.|few
CASSLVGTPGDTQYF
TGTGCCAGCAGCTTAGTGGGGACGCCCGGAGATACGCAGTATTTT
>TRBJ2-7|TRBV5-4|14|.|.
CASSSGLNTYEQYF
TGTGCCAGCAGCTCGGGACTCAATACCTACGAGCAGTACTTC
>TRBJ2-4|TRBV19|14|.|.
CASRERGMENIQYF
TGTGCCAGTAGGGAGAGGGGGATGGAGAACATTCAGTACTTC
>TRBJ1-1|TRBV7-2|14|.|.
CASSAQGGRPEAFF
TGTGCCAGCAGCGCGCAGGGAGGGCGCCCTGAAGCTTTCTTT
>TRBJ2-4|TRBV12-3/TRBV12-4|14|.|.
CASSFSGAKNIQYF
TGTGCCAGCAGTTTTTCCGGAGCCAAAAACATTCAGTACTTC
>TRBJ1-4|TRBV18|14|.|.
CASSPSGRSEKLFF
TGTGCCAGCTCACCGTCGGGACGGAGTGAAAAACTGTTTTTT
>TRBJ2-7|TRBV6-1|17|TRBD1|.
CASSPKSGTGQGYEQYF
TGTGCCAGCAGCCCAAAATCTGGTACGGGACAGGGGTACGAGCAGTACTTC
>TRBJ1-5|TRBV19|13|.|few
CASTQTIVEPQHF
TGTGCCAGTACTCAAACCATTGTAGAGCCCCAGCATTTT